These 10 T cell receptor beta chains were sequenced from one sample in a study of technical replicates of blood from several donors. Sequencing was performed with immunoSEQ multiplex PCR; in TCRdb, only in-frame clones are kept and a portion is missing. This table has about 73,000 clones, 90% appearing once. Sample: PBMCs. These receptors were taken from a human donor in good health. Some clones in this sample may be carry-over from other donors' samples.

The CDR3 spells CASSKPGPGRNGYTF. CDR3 nucleotide sequence: TGCGCCAGCAGCAAACCCGGCCCGGGAAGGAATGGCTACACCTTC. The chain combines TRBV23-1 with TRBJ1-2, with unresolved D. TRBV23-1 is flagged as an ORF with uncertain function. The CDR3 is made up of 15 amino acids. The ends were cut back, 6 bases at V and 6 bases at J, with 20 bases in the middle.

The chain has TRBV27 and TRBJ1-6, with D perhaps matching TRBD1 (6 bases). Per germline, CDR1 MNHEY and CDR2 SMNVEV (reference sequence). The length of the CDR3 is 14 residues. Trimming took 5 bases from V and 10 from J, leaving 15 bases between them. The chain's CDR3 is CASSTRTESSPLHF. The CDR3 DNA reads as TGTGCCAGCAGTACCCGGACAGAGAGCTCACCCCTCCACTTT.

The gene calls are TRBV5-1 and TRBJ1-2; D is ambiguous. Germline V CDR1 and CDR2: SGHRS, YFSETQ. CDR3 length: 16 residues. V lost 4 bases and J 4 bases, leaving 20 bases between the germline ends. DNA for the CDR3: TGCGCCAGCAGCCCGCGACTCACCGCGACCTTCTATGGCTACACCTTC. It is translated as CASSPRLTATFYGYTF.

V gene TRBV6-4 combines with J gene TRBJ2-1; D is perhaps TRBD2 (5 bases). The germline V gene has CDR1 MRHNA and CDR2 SNTAGT. The V and J ends lost 6 bases and 1 base respectively, with 13 bases between them. The CDR3 runs 15 residues. The DNA for the CDR3 is TGTGCCAGCAGCTCGGACTTGGGTTCCTACAATGAGCAGTTCTTC. Amino acid sequence: CASSSDLGSYNEQFF.

The V and J genes are TRBV7-9 and TRBJ2-1; 9 positions match TRBD2. The CDR3 covers 12 residues. J gave up 11 bases and V 5 bases, and 4 bases lay outside the gene matches. In germline, CDR1 is SEHNR, CDR2 FQNEAQ (reference sequence). CDR3 in DNA: TGTGCCAGCAGCCTCGCGGGAGGGAAGCAGTTCTTC. Translation: CASSLAGGKQFF.

The genes are TRBV6-5 and TRBJ2-2, with 8 bases aligning to TRBD2. Germline values: CDR1 MNHEY, CDR2 SVGAGI. V lost 1 base, J lost 4 bases, and 5 bases stayed unmatched. This CDR3 has 16 amino acids. CDR3 DNA sequence: TGTGCCAGCAGTTACTTTAGCGGGGTCCGCACCGGGGAGCTGTTTTTT. Protein: CASSYFSGVRTGELFF.

The chain uses TRBV4-1 and TRBJ2-1; 10 bases map to TRBD2. CDR3 length: 17 residues. Trimming took 0 bases from V and 7 from J; bases not matched to a gene: 9. Germline V CDR1 and CDR2: MGHRA, YSYEKL. CDR3 region: CASSQDSSGGVWNEQFF. The CDR3 coding sequence is TGCGCCAGCAGCCAAGATTCGAGCGGGGGGGTTTGGAATGAGCAGTTCTTC.

V usage is TRBV4-3 and J usage is TRBJ1-2, with TRBD1 matching 9 bases. The CDR3 loop spans 15 amino acids. Per the germline V gene, CDR1 is LGHNA and CDR2 is YSLEER. The J segment lost 6 bases and the V segment lost 7 bases, leaving 12 bases of the junction unmatched. The CDR3 sequence is CASNLGTGQSHGYTF. The CDR3 DNA reads TGCGCCAGCAACCTAGGGACAGGGCAGTCACATGGCTACACCTTC.

This clone has just a few counts. The genes are TRBV29-1 and TRBJ1-5, with TRBD1 identical over 8 bases. This CDR3 comprises 14 residues. V was clipped by 4 bases and J by 6 bases; unmatched bases: 8. CDR1 and CDR2 from the germline V gene are SQVTM and ANQGSEA. CDR3 sequence (DNA): TGCAGCGTTGGGTCAACAGGGGGGAGTCAGCCCCAGCATTTT. Translated, it gives CSVGSTGGSQPQHF.

The chain links TRBV10-3 to TRBJ1-1; 9 bases match TRBD1. After removal of 10 bases from V and 0 bases from J, the junction contained 9 bases not matched to a gene. This CDR3 contains 15 residues. Per germline, CDR1 ENHRY and CDR2 SYGVKD. CDR3 amino acids: CATRTGVNMNTEAFF. The CDR3 DNA is TGTGCCACCAGGACAGGGGTAAACATGAACACTGAAGCTTTCTTT.